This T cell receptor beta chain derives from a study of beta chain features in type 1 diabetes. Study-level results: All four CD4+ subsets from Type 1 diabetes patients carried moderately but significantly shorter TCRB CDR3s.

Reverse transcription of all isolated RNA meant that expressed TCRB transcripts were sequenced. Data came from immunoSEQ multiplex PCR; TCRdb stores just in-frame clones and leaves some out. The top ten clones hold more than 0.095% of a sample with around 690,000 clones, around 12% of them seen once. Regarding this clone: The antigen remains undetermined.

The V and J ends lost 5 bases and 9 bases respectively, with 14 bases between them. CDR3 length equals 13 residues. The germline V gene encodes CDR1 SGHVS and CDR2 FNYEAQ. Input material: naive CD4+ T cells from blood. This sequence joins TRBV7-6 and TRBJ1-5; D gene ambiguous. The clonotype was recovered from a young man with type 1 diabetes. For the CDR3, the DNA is TGTGCCAGCAGCCCTGACCCCGGGAGGCCCCAGCATTTT. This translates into CASSPDPGRPQHF.